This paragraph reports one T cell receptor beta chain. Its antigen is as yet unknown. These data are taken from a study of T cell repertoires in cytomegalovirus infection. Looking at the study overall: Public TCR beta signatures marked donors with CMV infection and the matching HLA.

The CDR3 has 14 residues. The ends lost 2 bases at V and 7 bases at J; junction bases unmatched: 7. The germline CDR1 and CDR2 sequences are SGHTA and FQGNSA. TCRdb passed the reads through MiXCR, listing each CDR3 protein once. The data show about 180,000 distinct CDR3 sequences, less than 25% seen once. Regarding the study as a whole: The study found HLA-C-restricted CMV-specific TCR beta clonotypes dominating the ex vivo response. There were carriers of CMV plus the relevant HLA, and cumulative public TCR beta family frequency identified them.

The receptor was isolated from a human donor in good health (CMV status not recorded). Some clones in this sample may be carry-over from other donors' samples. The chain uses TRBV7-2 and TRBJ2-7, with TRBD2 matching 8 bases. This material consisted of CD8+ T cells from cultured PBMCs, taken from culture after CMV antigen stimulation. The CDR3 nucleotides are TGTGCCAGCAGCTTACCGGGAGGGCTCGATGAGCAGTACTTC. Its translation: CASSLPGGLDEQYF. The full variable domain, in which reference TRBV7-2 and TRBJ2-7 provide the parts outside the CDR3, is GAGVSQSPSNKVTEKGKDVELRCDPISGHTALYWYRQSLGQGLEFLIYFQGNSAPDKSGLPSDRFSAERTGGSVSTLTIQRTQQEDSAVYLCASSLPGGLDEQYFGPGTRLTVT.